This is a list of T cell receptor beta chains from one sample in a study of T cells in localized non-small cell lung cancer. Clones were sequenced by immunoSEQ multiplex PCR, and TCRdb holds only the in-frame ones, with some missing. Here the sample spans 30,000 to 40,000 clones, about 80% being singletons. The sequenced sample was peripheral blood, obtained before any cancer treatment. The receptors shown here come from a male donor older than 55 with stage II squamous cell lung carcinoma. The CDR3 runs from the conserved cysteine through the conserved F or W. Fields, in order: J gene, D gene, clone size, V gene, CDR3 protein, CDR3 DNA. A D gene is named only where the DNA matches it firmly. The size of a clone is reported for some rows only, either as once, few or many, or as a class for expanded clones.

J gene: TRBJ2-3; D gene: TRBD2; clone size: -; V gene: TRBV7-2; CDR3 protein: CASSLQLAGGKDTQYF; CDR3 DNA: TGTGCCAGCAGCTTACAGTTAGCGGGAGGTAAAGATACGCAGTATTTT
J gene: TRBJ1-1; D gene: -; clone size: -; V gene: TRBV7-3; CDR3 protein: CASSLGAGLNTEAFF; CDR3 DNA: TGTGCCAGCAGCTTAGGGGCAGGTTTGAACACTGAAGCTTTCTTT
J gene: TRBJ2-1; D gene: -; clone size: many; V gene: TRBV30; CDR3 protein: CAWSVERRGGNEQFF; CDR3 DNA: TGTGCCTGGAGTGTCGAGAGGAGGGGAGGTAATGAGCAGTTCTTC
J gene: TRBJ1-2; D gene: TRBD1; clone size: -; V gene: TRBV7-2; CDR3 protein: CASSPAVTGGNYGYTF; CDR3 DNA: TGTGCCAGCAGCCCAGCGGTGACAGGGGGTAACTATGGCTACACCTTC
J gene: TRBJ1-2; D gene: TRBD1; clone size: -; V gene: TRBV28; CDR3 protein: CASSTGGGRGYTF; CDR3 DNA: TGTGCCAGCAGCACAGGGGGCGGACGAGGCTACACCTTC
J gene: TRBJ1-2; D gene: -; clone size: -; V gene: TRBV30; CDR3 protein: CAWSGVQIGYTF; CDR3 DNA: TGTGCCTGGAGTGGAGTTCAGATAGGCTACACCTTC
J gene: TRBJ2-2; D gene: -; clone size: few; V gene: TRBV18; CDR3 protein: CASSPSSAGTNTGELFF; CDR3 DNA: TGTGCCAGCTCACCCTCAAGTGCGGGGACGAACACCGGGGAGCTGTTTTTT
J gene: TRBJ2-7; D gene: TRBD2; clone size: once; V gene: TRBV10-1; CDR3 protein: CASGTSGGNEQYF; CDR3 DNA: TGCGCCAGCGGAACTAGCGGGGGAAACGAGCAGTACTTC
J gene: TRBJ2-7; D gene: -; clone size: -; V gene: TRBV19; CDR3 protein: CASSISDGSSYEQYF; CDR3 DNA: TGTGCCAGTAGTATATCTGATGGGAGCTCCTACGAGCAGTACTTC
J gene: TRBJ1-5; D gene: -; clone size: -; V gene: TRBV4-2; CDR3 protein: CASSQGHGGHSNQPQHF; CDR3 DNA: TGTGCCAGCAGCCAAGGACATGGGGGTCATAGCAATCAGCCCCAGCATTTT
J gene: TRBJ1-3; D gene: -; clone size: -; V gene: TRBV15; CDR3 protein: CATSRDRPRVGNTIYF; CDR3 DNA: TGTGCCACCAGCAGAGATAGGCCCAGGGTTGGAAACACCATATATTTT
J gene: TRBJ1-2; D gene: -; clone size: -; V gene: TRBV6-4; CDR3 protein: CASSPGPNYGYTF; CDR3 DNA: TGTGCCAGCAGCCCCGGGCCGAACTATGGCTACACCTTC
J gene: TRBJ1-1; D gene: -; clone size: few; V gene: TRBV25-1; CDR3 protein: CASSGYRHPEAFF; CDR3 DNA: TGTGCCAGCAGTGGCTACAGGCATCCTGAAGCTTTCTTT
J gene: TRBJ1-1; D gene: -; clone size: -; V gene: TRBV6-5; CDR3 protein: CASRTGNTEAFF; CDR3 DNA: TGTGCCAGCAGGACAGGGAACACTGAAGCTTTCTTT
J gene: TRBJ2-7; D gene: TRBD1; clone size: few; V gene: TRBV10-3; CDR3 protein: CATYPDRTKYEQYF; CDR3 DNA: TGTGCCACTTACCCGGACAGGACGAAATACGAGCAGTACTTC
J gene: TRBJ1-2; D gene: -; clone size: -; V gene: TRBV7-9; CDR3 protein: CASSPRGGYGYTF; CDR3 DNA: TGTGCCAGCAGTCCCAGGGGCGGCTATGGCTACACCTTC
J gene: TRBJ1-2; D gene: -; clone size: -; V gene: TRBV7-9; CDR3 protein: CASSLQGYYGYTF; CDR3 DNA: TGTGCCAGCAGCCTACAGGGCTACTATGGCTACACCTTC
J gene: TRBJ2-1; D gene: TRBD2; clone size: -; V gene: TRBV27; CDR3 protein: CASNAGASGNEQFF; CDR3 DNA: TGTGCCAGCAATGCGGGAGCATCGGGCAATGAGCAGTTCTTC
J gene: TRBJ1-1; D gene: -; clone size: -; V gene: TRBV30; CDR3 protein: CAWSGLNTEAFF; CDR3 DNA: TGTGCCTGGAGTGGGCTGAACACTGAAGCTTTCTTT
J gene: TRBJ1-1; D gene: -; clone size: -; V gene: TRBV11-2; CDR3 protein: CASSRFPWEGLNTEAFF; CDR3 DNA: TGTGCCAGCAGCCGATTTCCATGGGAAGGGTTGAACACTGAAGCTTTCTTT
J gene: TRBJ1-4; D gene: -; clone size: -; V gene: TRBV27; CDR3 protein: CASSLSQGATNEKLFF; CDR3 DNA: TGTGCCAGCAGTTTATCGCAGGGTGCAACTAATGAAAAACTGTTTTTT
J gene: TRBJ1-2; D gene: TRBD1; clone size: -; V gene: TRBV5-4; CDR3 protein: CASSRTGGNYGYTF; CDR3 DNA: TGTGCCAGCAGCCGGACAGGGGGTAACTATGGCTACACCTTC
J gene: TRBJ1-2; D gene: -; clone size: -; V gene: TRBV19; CDR3 protein: CASSPRDAIYGYTF; CDR3 DNA: TGTGCCAGTAGTCCCCGGGACGCTATCTATGGCTACACCTTC
J gene: TRBJ2-7; D gene: TRBD1; clone size: -; V gene: TRBV5-1; CDR3 protein: CASSGGQGAREQYF; CDR3 DNA: TGCGCCAGCAGCGGGGGACAGGGGGCGCGAGAGCAGTACTTC
J gene: TRBJ2-7; D gene: -; clone size: -; V gene: TRBV5-6; CDR3 protein: CASSLADGTYEQYF; CDR3 DNA: TGTGCCAGCAGCTTGGCCGACGGGACCTACGAGCAGTACTTC
J gene: TRBJ2-1; D gene: -; clone size: -; V gene: TRBV27; CDR3 protein: CASSPPGASSYNEQFF; CDR3 DNA: TGTGCCAGCAGTCCCCCGGGGGCCAGCTCCTACAATGAGCAGTTCTTC
J gene: TRBJ2-2; D gene: -; clone size: -; V gene: TRBV5-1; CDR3 protein: CASSLEGRNTGELFF; CDR3 DNA: TGCGCCAGCAGCTTGGAAGGGAGAAACACCGGGGAGCTGTTTTTT
J gene: TRBJ1-2; D gene: -; clone size: -; V gene: TRBV19; CDR3 protein: CASSRGTGASGYTF; CDR3 DNA: TGTGCCAGTTCAAGAGGCACAGGCGCCAGCGGCTACACCTTC
J gene: TRBJ2-7; D gene: -; clone size: -; V gene: TRBV6-1; CDR3 protein: CASSDPPGRNTYEQYF; CDR3 DNA: TGTGCCAGCAGTGACCCTCCGGGACGTAACACCTACGAGCAGTACTTC
J gene: TRBJ1-5; D gene: -; clone size: -; V gene: TRBV7-8; CDR3 protein: CASSPYNQPQHF; CDR3 DNA: TGTGCCAGCAGCCCTTACAATCAGCCCCAGCATTTT
J gene: TRBJ1-2; D gene: -; clone size: -; V gene: TRBV5-1; CDR3 protein: CASSLEGDYYGYTF; CDR3 DNA: TGCGCCAGCAGCTTGGAGGGGGATTACTATGGCTACACCTTC
J gene: TRBJ2-5; D gene: -; clone size: once; V gene: TRBV5-6; CDR3 protein: CASSLASPPRTQYF; CDR3 DNA: TGTGCCAGCAGCTTGGCGTCCCCCCCCCGGACCCAGTACTTC
J gene: TRBJ2-1; D gene: -; clone size: -; V gene: TRBV5-6; CDR3 protein: CASSLRGLGSFNEQFF; CDR3 DNA: TGTGCCAGCAGCTTGAGAGGGTTGGGGTCATTTAATGAGCAGTTCTTC
J gene: TRBJ1-2; D gene: -; clone size: -; V gene: TRBV11-2; CDR3 protein: CASSLVPGNGYTF; CDR3 DNA: TGTGCCAGCAGCTTAGTACCAGGGAATGGCTACACCTTC
J gene: TRBJ2-2; D gene: TRBD1; clone size: -; V gene: TRBV6-1; CDR3 protein: CASSRQGRTGELFF; CDR3 DNA: TGTGCCAGCAGTAGACAGGGTCGCACCGGGGAGCTGTTTTTT
J gene: TRBJ2-3; D gene: -; clone size: -; V gene: TRBV6-5; CDR3 protein: CASSPSTGYTQYF; CDR3 DNA: TGTGCCAGCAGCCCCTCGACTGGTTATACGCAGTATTTT
J gene: TRBJ2-7; D gene: TRBD2; clone size: -; V gene: TRBV10-2; CDR3 protein: CASSETGGYEQYF; CDR3 DNA: TGCGCCAGCAGTGAGACCGGGGGGTACGAGCAGTACTTC
J gene: TRBJ2-7; D gene: -; clone size: -; V gene: TRBV5-1; CDR3 protein: CASSPGNTASYEQYF; CDR3 DNA: TGCGCCAGCAGCCCGGGGAACACCGCCTCCTACGAGCAGTACTTC
J gene: TRBJ2-1; D gene: TRBD2; clone size: once; V gene: TRBV5-4; CDR3 protein: CASSLSPLAGLGNEQFF; CDR3 DNA: TGTGCCAGCAGCTTGAGCCCCCTAGCGGGATTAGGCAATGAGCAGTTCTTC
J gene: TRBJ2-7; D gene: -; clone size: -; V gene: TRBV5-4; CDR3 protein: CASSRRDFSYEQYF; CDR3 DNA: TGTGCCAGCAGCCGCCGGGACTTTTCCTACGAGCAGTACTTC
J gene: TRBJ1-1; D gene: -; clone size: -; V gene: TRBV5-1; CDR3 protein: CASRGVGNMNTEAFF; CDR3 DNA: TGCGCCAGCAGGGGGGTAGGGAACATGAACACTGAAGCTTTCTTT
J gene: TRBJ1-6; D gene: TRBD1; clone size: -; V gene: TRBV5-5; CDR3 protein: CASSLGRGGSPLHF; CDR3 DNA: TGTGCCAGCAGCTTGGGCAGGGGGGGATCACCCCTCCACTTT
J gene: TRBJ2-3; D gene: TRBD2; clone size: -; V gene: TRBV19; CDR3 protein: CASSIASGKTDTQYF; CDR3 DNA: TGTGCCAGTAGTATTGCTAGCGGGAAGACAGATACGCAGTATTTT
J gene: TRBJ2-1; D gene: TRBD1; clone size: few; V gene: TRBV5-1; CDR3 protein: CASSLAGQGAYEQFF; CDR3 DNA: TGCGCCAGCAGCTTGGCGGGACAGGGGGCCTATGAGCAGTTCTTC
J gene: TRBJ1-1; D gene: -; clone size: -; V gene: TRBV5-1; CDR3 protein: CASSLAGVSTEAFF; CDR3 DNA: TGCGCCAGCAGCTTGGCAGGGGTAAGCACTGAAGCTTTCTTT
J gene: TRBJ2-7; D gene: -; clone size: -; V gene: TRBV9; CDR3 protein: CASSVAGASYEQYF; CDR3 DNA: TGTGCCAGCAGCGTAGCGGGGGCTTCCTACGAGCAGTACTTC
J gene: TRBJ2-1; D gene: TRBD2; clone size: -; V gene: TRBV2; CDR3 protein: CASSGRREGEQFF; CDR3 DNA: TGTGCCAGCAGTGGAAGGCGGGAGGGAGAGCAGTTCTTC
J gene: TRBJ2-2; D gene: -; clone size: -; V gene: TRBV10-3; CDR3 protein: CAISEGGGGELFF; CDR3 DNA: TGTGCCATCAGTGAGGGCGGAGGAGGGGAGCTGTTTTTT
J gene: TRBJ1-2; D gene: -; clone size: -; V gene: TRBV15; CDR3 protein: CATSREVQDGYTF; CDR3 DNA: TGTGCCACCAGCAGAGAGGTTCAAGATGGCTACACCTTC
J gene: TRBJ1-5; D gene: -; clone size: medium-sized; V gene: TRBV5-1; CDR3 protein: CASSIGTRHGPQHF; CDR3 DNA: TGCGCCAGCAGCATCGGGACCCGGCACGGACCCCAGCATTTT
J gene: TRBJ2-7; D gene: TRBD2; clone size: -; V gene: TRBV6-5; CDR3 protein: CASSWVGGTGEQYF; CDR3 DNA: TGTGCCAGCAGTTGGGTGGGAGGGACCGGCGAGCAGTACTTC
J gene: TRBJ2-5; D gene: -; clone size: -; V gene: TRBV19; CDR3 protein: CASSIGRGLETQYF; CDR3 DNA: TGTGCCAGTAGTATAGGTCGGGGGCTGGAGACCCAGTACTTC
J gene: TRBJ2-3; D gene: TRBD2; clone size: -; V gene: TRBV2; CDR3 protein: CASSEAWVAGGFDTQYF; CDR3 DNA: TGTGCCAGCAGTGAAGCATGGGTAGCGGGAGGGTTCGATACGCAGTATTTT
J gene: TRBJ1-1; D gene: -; clone size: -; V gene: TRBV6-6; CDR3 protein: CAAGGRDTEAFF; CDR3 DNA: TGTGCCGCCGGGGGGCGCGACACTGAGGCTTTCTTT
J gene: TRBJ1-1; D gene: -; clone size: -; V gene: TRBV19; CDR3 protein: CATTEADANTEAFF; CDR3 DNA: TGTGCCACTACCGAGGCCGATGCGAACACTGAAGCTTTCTTT
J gene: TRBJ1-4; D gene: -; clone size: -; V gene: TRBV5-5; CDR3 protein: CASSQQGEGEKLFF; CDR3 DNA: TGTGCCAGCAGCCAACAGGGTGAGGGGGAAAAACTGTTTTTT
J gene: TRBJ2-1; D gene: -; clone size: -; V gene: TRBV7-9; CDR3 protein: CASSPQGGSYNEQFF; CDR3 DNA: TGTGCCAGCAGCCCCCAGGGGGGGTCCTACAATGAGCAGTTCTTC
J gene: TRBJ1-3; D gene: -; clone size: -; V gene: TRBV27; CDR3 protein: CASSSIMGFGNTIYF; CDR3 DNA: TGTGCCAGCAGTTCGATCATGGGGTTTGGAAACACCATATATTTT